These T cell receptor beta chains were read from a single sample in a study of T cells in Graves' hyperthyroidism and ophthalmopathy. TCRdb re-called the multiplex PCR reads with MiXCR, one entry per CDR3 protein. The data contain 90,000 to 120,000 distinct CDR3 sequences, about a sixth of them seen just once; the ten biggest clones take up about 42%. The specimen sequenced was blood. These receptors were obtained from a woman in her forties or fifties with Graves' hyperthyroidism. Both conserved end residues are part of each CDR3. Fields, in order: CDR3 length, V gene, D gene, CDR3 protein. D genes are given only for firm matches.

14 | TRBV10-2 | TRBD2 | CASSASGRRHEQFF
13 | TRBV18 | . | CASSPIREDTQYF
19 | TRBV4-1 | . | CASSHPGLRAGVGYNEQFF
16 | TRBV7-2 | TRBD2 | CASSFKLAGTYNEQFF
15 | TRBV11-1 | . | CASSLASTREDEQFF
14 | TRBV6-1 | TRBD1 | CASRDRERSGELFF
14 | TRBV7-2 | TRBD1 | CASRATGTSYEQYF
14 | TRBV5-1 | . | CASSLGLTYNEQFF
14 | TRBV13 | . | CASSLSLLGYEQYF
15 | TRBV5-1 | TRBD1 | CASSPAGTGNQPQHF
14 | TRBV20-1 | TRBD2 | CSALLASGTYEQYF
14 | TRBV2 | TRBD1 | CASRQETGDHRAFF
15 | TRBV18 | TRBD1 | CASSPSGTDTGELFF
14 | TRBV7-2 | TRBD1 | CASSFRYQGAPLHF
16 | TRBV28 | TRBD1 | CASSFSGTVVSGELFF
15 | TRBV6-1 | . | CASSEWAASYNEQFF
14 | TRBV11-2 | TRBD1 | CASSQGDSIYEQYF
15 | TRBV12-5 | . | CASGLGRDNQETQYF
12 | TRBV5-1 | . | CASLGGRNEQFF
16 | TRBV20-1 | TRBD2 | CSAPGTGTSGFYEQYF
17 | TRBV3-1 | TRBD2 | CASSQEWRGLADNEQFF
12 | TRBV7-9 | . | CASSSRTYEQYF